Listed here are 24 T cell receptor beta chains from one sample, sequenced in a study of blood T cell repertoires in COVID-19. Here immunoSEQ multiplex PCR was the method, and the copy in TCRdb shows in-frame clones only, minus some. Among 200,000 to 250,000 clones, around 83% were seen once, and the ten largest hold about 9%. The sample was peripheral blood. The source of these receptors is a man aged 45-65 years with active or convalescent COVID-19.

This clone has just one count. J is TRBJ1-2 and V is TRBV27; perhaps TRBD1 as D (6 bases). Germline values: CDR1 MNHEY, CDR2 SMNVEV (reference sequence). The CDR3 extends over 15 amino acids. With 4 bases removed from V and 1 base from J, the gap between germline ends came to 13 bases. CDR3 loop: CASSSSDRSNYGYTF. The CDR3 DNA sequence: TGTGCCAGCAGTTCCTCGGACAGAAGTAACTATGGCTACACCTTC.

The CDR3 loop is CASSLGTGADSTNEKLFF. The CDR3 DNA follows: TGCGCCAGCAGCTTGGGTACAGGGGCGGATTCAACTAATGAAAAACTGTTTTTT. The genes are TRBV5-1 and TRBJ1-4, with TRBD1 matching 7 bases. CDR1 and CDR2 from the germline V gene are SGHRS and YFSETQ. This CDR3 is 18 amino acids long. V lost 0 bases, J lost 0 bases, and 8 bases stayed unmatched.

CDR3 DNA sequence: TGTGCCAGCAGCTTTCCTCTAGCGGGAGCTTATAATGAGCAGTTCTTC. This codes for CASSFPLAGAYNEQFF. The gene calls are TRBV7-9 and TRBJ2-1, with 10 bases identical to TRBD2. Germline assignment: CDR1 SEHNR and CDR2 FQNEAQ (reference sequence). The ends lost 3 bases at V and 7 bases at J; junction bases unmatched: 9. The CDR3 length is 16 residues.

The chain uses TRBV15 and TRBJ2-1, with 13 nucleotides matching TRBD2. V dropped 3 bases and J dropped 7; count of bases not matched to a gene: 3. Germline loops: CDR1 LNHNV, CDR2 YYDKDF (reference sequence). The CDR3 has 15 amino acids. The CDR3 loop is CATSRGLAGNNEQFF. In DNA, the CDR3 is TGTGCCACCAGCAGGGGACTAGCGGGAAATAATGAGCAGTTCTTC.

The chain has TRBV9 and TRBJ2-5, with TRBD2 matching 10 bases. Trimming removed 3 bases from V and 2 bases from J; junction bases left unmatched: 4. The CDR3 length is 15 residues. Germline CDR1 SGDLS, CDR2 YYNGEE. CDR3 nucleotide sequence: TGTGCCAGCAGCGCCGGACTAGCGGTTCAAGAGACCCAGTACTTC. As protein: CASSAGLAVQETQYF.

The chain employs TRBV28 and TRBJ2-7; 8 bases line up with TRBD1. Germline CDR1 reads MDHEN; CDR2 reads SYDVKM. Losses at the gene ends were 6 bases for V and 2 bases for J; bases not matched to a gene: 9. This CDR3 contains 15 residues. CDR3 amino acids: CASRSGQGAPYEQYF. In DNA, the CDR3 is TGTGCCAGCAGATCCGGACAGGGTGCGCCCTACGAGCAGTACTTC.

The V and J genes are TRBV28 and TRBJ1-6; 7 bases map to TRBD1. The CDR3 runs to 14 residues. Germline CDR1 reads MDHEN; CDR2 reads SYDVKM. Losses at the gene ends were 3 bases for V and 9 bases for J; bases not matched to a gene: 5. In DNA form, the CDR3 reads TGTGCCAGCAGTTTTGAAGGGGGCGCTTCACCCCTCCACTTT. It encodes CASSFEGGASPLHF.

The chain joins TRBV27 to TRBJ2-2; tentatively, D is TRBD2 (5 bases). The V gene's germline CDR1 is MNHEY and CDR2 SMNVEV (reference sequence). The germline V and J ends were trimmed by 7 bases and 1 base, with 10 bases remaining between them. The CDR3 covers 14 residues. The CDR3, as DNA: TGTGCCAGCAACAAAGCGGAGAACACCGGGGAGCTGTTTTTT. As protein: CASNKAENTGELFF.

As for this clone: One end of the junction fails to match germline, which may point to a read error. J is TRBJ1-6 and V is TRBV6-6, with TRBD1 identical over 9 bases. The CDR3 runs 15 residues. Germline CDR1 reads MNHNY; CDR2 reads SVGAGI (reference sequence). CDR3 sequence (DNA): TGTGCCAGCAGTTACCGGGACAGGGATAAATCACCCCTCCACTTT. Its protein is CASSYRDRDKSPLHF.

The V call is TRBV9, the J call TRBJ1-6; 8 nucleotides align to TRBD1. The CDR3 is made up of 17 amino acids. The germline V gene encodes CDR1 SGDLS and CDR2 YYNGEE. The V segment lost 4 bases and the J segment 9 bases; nucleotides outside the gene matches: 15. Written as DNA, the CDR3 is TGTGCCAGCAGCACGGAGCCCCATGACAGGGGCAGTTCACCCCTCCACTTT. Protein product: CASSTEPHDRGSSPLHF.

This clone was recorded only once. The chain is built from TRBV19 and TRBJ2-5, with D possibly matching TRBD1 (6 bases). Looked up from germline, CDR1 is LNHDA and CDR2 is SQIVND (reference sequence). The germline V and J ends were trimmed by 4 bases and 9 bases, with 12 bases remaining between them. This CDR3 has 12 amino acids. The CDR3 is CASSRGPGAQYF. In DNA form, the CDR3 reads TGTGCCAGTAGTAGGGGGCCTGGGGCCCAGTACTTC. Full variable domain (remainder filled in from reference TRBV19 and TRBJ2-5): DGGITQSPKYLFRKEGQNVTLSCEQNLNHDAMYWYRQDPGQGLRLIYYSQIVNDFQKGDIAEGYSVSREKKESFPLTVTSAQKNPTAFYLCASSRGPGAQYFGPGTRLLVL.

V and J are TRBV7-8 and TRBJ2-7; maybe TRBD1 (5 bases). V lost 4 bases, J lost 0 bases, and 7 bases lay in between. The CDR3 covers 13 residues. In germline, CDR1 is SGHVS, CDR2 FQNEAQ. The CDR3 region has the DNA TGTGCCAGCAGCTCAGGGCCCTCCTACGAGCAGTACGTC. This sequence encodes CASSSGPSYEQYV.

The CDR3 sequence: CASYSLRQGAYGYTF. CDR3 nucleotides: TGTGCCAGCTATTCCCTCAGACAGGGCGCCTATGGCTACACCTTC. V usage is TRBV6-5 and J usage is TRBJ1-2; 7 bases are a match to TRBD1. Looked up from germline, CDR1 is MNHEY and CDR2 is SVGAGI. The CDR3 runs 15 residues. Trimming cost V 8 bases and J 4 bases; bases outside gene matches: 13.

In regard to this clone: Compared with germline, one end of the junction differs, possibly owing to a read error. This chain links TRBV19 with TRBJ2-2; tentatively, D is TRBD2 (6 bases). Germline V gene lookup returns CDR1 LNHDA and CDR2 SQIVND (reference sequence). The CDR3 is 17 residues long. CDR3 nucleotides: TGTGCCAGTAGTATAGATCTATGGAGGGTCGAACACCGGGGAGCTGTTTTT. Amino acid sequence: CASSIDLWRVEHRGAVF.

The chain is built from TRBV28 and TRBJ1-4; D is perhaps TRBD1 (5 bases). Trimming took 3 bases from V and 8 from J, leaving 16 bases between them. Per the germline V gene, CDR1 is MDHEN and CDR2 is SYDVKM. This CDR3 contains 15 residues. CDR3 loop: CASSLSWGGEEKLFF. Here the CDR3 DNA reads TGTGCCAGCAGTTTGTCGTGGGGAGGGGAAGAAAAACTGTTTTTT.

This clone was seen a single time. The chain couples TRBV4-2 to TRBJ2-6; 9 nucleotides agree with TRBD1. Germline CDR1 and CDR2: LGHNA and YNFKEQ. The CDR3 has 16 amino acids. V shed 1 base and J 2 bases; nucleotides not matched to a gene: 0. This CDR3 reads CASSQGTGAGANVLTF. The CDR3 bases are TGTGCCAGCAGCCAAGGGACAGGGGCTGGGGCCAACGTCCTGACTTTC.

This clone was detected once. The chain links TRBV9 to TRBJ2-1, with 9 nucleotides matching TRBD1. Germline V gives CDR1 SGDLS, CDR2 YYNGEE. V gave up 0 bases and J gave up 9 bases; unmatched junction bases: 16. This CDR3 region has 18 residues. DNA for the CDR3: TGTGCCAGCAGCGTAGCCCGCGGGTTCGGGACAGGGCCGGGTGAGCAGTTCTTC. Residues: CASSVARGFGTGPGEQFF.

The chain joins TRBV2 to TRBJ2-3, with no clear D. Deletions cut 0 bases from V and 1 base from J, with 8 bases between. From germline, CDR1 is SNHLY and CDR2 FYNNEI. This CDR3 is 15 amino acids long. The CDR3 sequence is CASSEALVRTDTQYF. As DNA, the CDR3 is TGTGCCAGCAGTGAAGCTCTAGTTCGCACAGATACGCAGTATTTT.

The CDR3 coding sequence is TGTGCCAGCAGCTTACTAACAGGGCCTGGGGATGGCTACACCTTC. This encodes CASSLLTGPGDGYTF. The rearrangement links TRBV5-5 to TRBJ1-2, with D tentatively TRBD1 (6 bases). The CDR3 spans 15 residues. V shed 2 bases and J shed 6 bases, with 17 bases lying between them. Germline V gene lookup returns CDR1 SGHKS and CDR2 YYEKEE (reference sequence).

This clone was found once. CDR3 protein: CASSLAGTDTQYF. For the CDR3, the DNA is TGCGCCAGCAGCTTGGCCGGCACAGATACGCAGTATTTT. The chain couples TRBV5-1 to TRBJ2-3; D gene ambiguous. Germline CDR1 and CDR2: SGHRS and YFSETQ. V lost 0 bases, J lost 1 base, and 3 bases lay in between. The length of the CDR3 is 13 residues.

The gene calls are TRBV2 and TRBJ2-5; 10 positions agree with TRBD2. With 7 bases clipped from V and 2 bases from J, the junction kept 1 base outside the gene matches. Germline CDR1 is SNHLY and CDR2 is FYNNEI. The CDR3 is made up of 13 amino acids. CDR3 nucleotides: TGTGCCAGCAAACTAGCGGGACAAGAGACCCAGTACTTC. This sequence encodes CASKLAGQETQYF.

CDR3 in amino acids: CASSLTGTGVGRFGANVLTF. CDR3 bases: TGCGCCAGCAGCTTGACCGGGACAGGGGTAGGTCGGTTTGGGGCCAACGTCCTGACTTTC. V and J are TRBV5-1 and TRBJ2-6, with 10 positions matching TRBD1. CDR1 and CDR2 from the germline V gene are SGHRS and YFSETQ. With 1 base clipped from V and 3 bases from J, the junction kept 13 bases outside the gene matches. This CDR3 region has 20 residues. The full variable domain, its missing parts supplied by reference TRBV5-1 and TRBJ2-6, is KAGVTQTPRYLIKTRGQQVTLSCSPISGHRSVSWYQQTPGQGLQFLFEYFSETQRNKGNFPGRFSGRQFSNSRSEMNVSTLELGDSALYLCASSLTGTGVGRFGANVLTFGAGSRLTVL.

The chain couples TRBV7-8 to TRBJ1-6; D not resolved. This CDR3 contains 15 residues. The germline V gene has CDR1 SGHVS and CDR2 FQNEAQ. V dropped 3 bases and J dropped 8 bases, with 14 bases sitting between them. The CDR3 protein is CASSFNPPGHSPLHF. CDR3 nucleotides: TGTGCCAGCAGCTTTAACCCCCCCGGTCATTCACCCCTCCACTTT.

The V call is TRBV11-1, the J call TRBJ1-1; D unresolved. Germline CDR1 and CDR2: SGHAT and FQDESV (reference sequence). Trimming removed 3 bases from V and 6 bases from J, with 14 bases in between. This CDR3 contains 14 residues. CDR3 amino acids: CASSFNIRFSEAFF. The CDR3 DNA sequence: TGTGCCAGCAGCTTTAATATCCGGTTTTCTGAAGCTTTCTTT.